This TCR beta chain was recovered during a study of T cell clonotyping in hematopoietic cell transplantation. Whole-study results and caveats: Recipient TCR diversity dropped after transplant; expanded clonotypes rose from day 30 to 180. Few recipient clonotypes overlapped donors; over 95% were de novo at given depth.

This sample's time point: recipient sample about 28 days before transplant, after cytoreduction. A remark on this clone: Its antigen is undetermined.

The CDR3 has 14 residues. Germline V gene lookup returns CDR1 MDHEN and CDR2 SYDVKM. V gave up 6 bases and J gave up 5 bases; unmatched junction bases: 8. Generated by immunoSEQ multiplex PCR, the TCRdb table keeps only in-frame clones and is missing some. The table lists tens of thousands of clones, around 84% of them singletons, with 2.5% to 3.5% in the top ten. The clonotype comes from a man aged 55 to 70 with acute myeloid leukemia. Some clones in this sample may be carry-over from other donors' samples. Here the sequenced sample was peripheral blood mononuclear cells, taken before stem cell transplant. The chain recombines TRBV28 with TRBJ1-1; TRBD1 matches 8 bases. The CDR3 DNA follows: TGTGCCAGCAGGATCGACAGGGGTTGGACTGAAGCTTTCTTT. Residues: CASRIDRGWTEAFF.